This paragraph covers one T cell receptor (beta chain) sequence. Its specificity is not known. The sample belongs to a study of cytomegalovirus exposure and HLA in healthy donors. Use of 60 Vbeta and 13 Jbeta primers characterized the PCR. Sequencing used immunoSEQ multiplex PCR; TCRdb keeps in-frame clones, though not all of them. The table shows 130,000 or so clones, with 73% occurring only once. Trimming removed 3 bases at V and 5 bases at J, with 20 bases between. The CDR3 covers 17 residues. Germline CDR1 MDHEN, CDR2 SYDVKM. The study's findings and limits: Generally TCR sequences proved uncommon, though certain public TCRs appeared in numerous donors. Per a prior analysis, the majority of TCR beta V segments were productive roughly 90% or roughly 30% of the time. The study flagged some 180 TCR beta chains as cytomegalovirus-associated. HLA allele associations emerged for 15,000 to 20,000 TCR beta sequences in a later analysis, at 0.05 false discovery rate.

The V call is TRBV28, the J call TRBJ1-5; TRBD1 is a possible D gene (5 bases). The receptor's source is a woman between 40 and 55 years old in good health and CMV-seropositive. The sample taken for sequencing was PBMCs. DNA for the CDR3: TGTGCCAGCAGTTTGGGGCGACGAAGGCTGGTCGATCAGCCCCAGCATTTT. It is translated as CASSLGRRRLVDQPQHF. The variable domain in full, completed from reference TRBV28 and TRBJ1-5, reads DVKVTQSSRYLVKRTGEKVFLECVQDMDHENMFWYRQDPGLGLRLIYFSYDVKMKEKGDIPEGYSVSREKKERFSLILESASTNQTSMYLCASSLGRRRLVDQPQHFGDGTRLSIL.